This TCR beta chain originates from a study of T cells in localized non-small cell lung cancer. With 5 bases removed from V and 9 bases from J, the gap between germline ends came to 14 bases. The CDR3 covers 13 residues. The germline V gene encodes CDR1 MNHGY and CDR2 SAAAGT. This clone was observed a handful of times. Sequencing used immunoSEQ multiplex PCR; TCRdb keeps in-frame clones, though not all of them. This table has approximately 1,200 clones, nearly 25% appearing once. V is TRBV6-8 and J is TRBJ2-1; D is perhaps TRBD1 (5 bases). The sequence was obtained from a woman between 40 and 69 years old with stage I squamous cell lung carcinoma. The specimen was normal lung tissue next to the tumor, collected before any cancer treatment. The CDR3 bases are TGTGCCAGCAGTCAGGGCCCAGGTGGTGAGCAGTTCTTC. It translates to CASSQGPGGEQFF.